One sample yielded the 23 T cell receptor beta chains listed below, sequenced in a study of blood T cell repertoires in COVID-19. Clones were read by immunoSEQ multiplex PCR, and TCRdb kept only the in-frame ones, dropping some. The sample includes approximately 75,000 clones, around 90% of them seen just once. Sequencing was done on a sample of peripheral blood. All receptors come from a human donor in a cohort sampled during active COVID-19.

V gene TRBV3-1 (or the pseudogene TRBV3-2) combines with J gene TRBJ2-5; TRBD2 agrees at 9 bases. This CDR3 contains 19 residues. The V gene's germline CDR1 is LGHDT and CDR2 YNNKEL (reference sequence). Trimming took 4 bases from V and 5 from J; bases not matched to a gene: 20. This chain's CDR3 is CASSRHPASLAGFGETQYF. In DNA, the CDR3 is TGTGCCAGCAGCCGGCACCCCGCCTCACTAGCGGGTTTCGGCGAGACCCAGTACTTC.

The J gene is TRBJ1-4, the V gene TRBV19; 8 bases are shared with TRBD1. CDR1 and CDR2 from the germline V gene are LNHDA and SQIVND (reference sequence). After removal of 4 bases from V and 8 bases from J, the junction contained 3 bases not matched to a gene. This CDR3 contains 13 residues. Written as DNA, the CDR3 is TGTGCCAGTAGTAACAGGGGGTGGGAAAAACTGTTTTTT. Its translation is CASSNRGWEKLFF.

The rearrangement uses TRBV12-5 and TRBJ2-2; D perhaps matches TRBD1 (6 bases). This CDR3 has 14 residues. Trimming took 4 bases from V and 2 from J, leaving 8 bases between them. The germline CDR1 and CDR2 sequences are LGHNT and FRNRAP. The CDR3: CASGSDSNTGELFF. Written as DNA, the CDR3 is TGTGCTAGTGGTTCGGACAGCAACACCGGGGAGCTGTTTTTT.

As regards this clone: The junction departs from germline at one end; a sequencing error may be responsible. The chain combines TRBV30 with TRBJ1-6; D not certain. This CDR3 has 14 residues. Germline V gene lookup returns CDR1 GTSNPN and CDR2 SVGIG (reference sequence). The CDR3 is CAWSVPSPAPLSYF. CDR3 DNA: TGTGCCTGGAGTGTCCCGAGCCCAGCGCCATTATCGTACTTT.

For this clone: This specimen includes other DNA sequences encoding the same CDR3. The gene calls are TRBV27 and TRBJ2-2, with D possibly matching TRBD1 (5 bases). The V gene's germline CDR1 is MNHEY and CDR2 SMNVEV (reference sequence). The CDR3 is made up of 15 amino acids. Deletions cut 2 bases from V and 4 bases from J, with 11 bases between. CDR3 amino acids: CASSLRGLGTGELFF. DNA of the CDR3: TGTGCCAGCAGTTTAAGGGGTCTAGGCACCGGGGAGCTGTTTTTT.

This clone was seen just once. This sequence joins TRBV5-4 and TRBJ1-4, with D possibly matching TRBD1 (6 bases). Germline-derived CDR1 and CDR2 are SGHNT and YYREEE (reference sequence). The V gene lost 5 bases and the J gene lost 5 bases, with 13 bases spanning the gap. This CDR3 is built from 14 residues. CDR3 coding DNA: TGTGCCAGCAGTCTGGCGGGGGCCAATGAAAAACTGTTTTTT. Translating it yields CASSLAGANEKLFF. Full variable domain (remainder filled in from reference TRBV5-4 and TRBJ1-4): ETGVTQSPTHLIKTRGQQVTLRCSSQSGHNTVSWYQQALGQGPQFIFQYYREEENGRGNFPPRFSGLQFPNYSSELNVNALELDDSALYLCASSLAGANEKLFFGSGTQLSVL.

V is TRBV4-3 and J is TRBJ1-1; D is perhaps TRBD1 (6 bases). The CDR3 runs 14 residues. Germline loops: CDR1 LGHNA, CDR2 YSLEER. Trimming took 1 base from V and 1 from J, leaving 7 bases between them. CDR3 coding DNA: TGCGCCAGCAGCCAAGGGACAGCGAACACTGAAGCTTTCTTT. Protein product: CASSQGTANTEAFF.

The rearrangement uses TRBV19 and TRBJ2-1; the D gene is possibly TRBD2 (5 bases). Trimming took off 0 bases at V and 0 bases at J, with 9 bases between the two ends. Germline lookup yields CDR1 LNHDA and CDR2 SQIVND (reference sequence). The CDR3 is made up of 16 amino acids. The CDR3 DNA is TGTGCCAGTAGTATAGACAGGAGGAGCTCCTACAATGAGCAGTTCTTC. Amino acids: CASSIDRRSSYNEQFF.

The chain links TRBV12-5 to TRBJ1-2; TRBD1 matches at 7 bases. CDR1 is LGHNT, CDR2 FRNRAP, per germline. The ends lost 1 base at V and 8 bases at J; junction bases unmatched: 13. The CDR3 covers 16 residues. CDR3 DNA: TGTGCTAGTGGTTTGGATGTGACAGGGTCTGGGGTAGGCTACACCTTC. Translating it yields CASGLDVTGSGVGYTF.

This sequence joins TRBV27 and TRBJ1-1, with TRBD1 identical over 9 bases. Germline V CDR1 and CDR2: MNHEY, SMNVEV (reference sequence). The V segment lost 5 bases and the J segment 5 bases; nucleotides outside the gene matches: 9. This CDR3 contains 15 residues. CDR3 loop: CASSPVTGGATEAFF. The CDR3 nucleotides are TGTGCCAGCAGTCCGGTGACAGGGGGGGCTACTGAAGCTTTCTTT.

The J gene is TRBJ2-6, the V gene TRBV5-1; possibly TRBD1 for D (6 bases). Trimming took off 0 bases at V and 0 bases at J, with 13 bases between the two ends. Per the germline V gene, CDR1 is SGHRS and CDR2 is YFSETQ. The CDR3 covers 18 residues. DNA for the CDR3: TGCGCCAGCAGCTTGGACGGCAGGGGCAGCTCTGGGGCCAACGTCCTGACTTTC. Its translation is CASSLDGRGSSGANVLTF. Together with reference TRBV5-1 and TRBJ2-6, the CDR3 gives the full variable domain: KAGVTQTPRYLIKTRGQQVTLSCSPISGHRSVSWYQQTPGQGLQFLFEYFSETQRNKGNFPGRFSGRQFSNSRSEMNVSTLELGDSALYLCASSLDGRGSSGANVLTFGAGSRLTVL.

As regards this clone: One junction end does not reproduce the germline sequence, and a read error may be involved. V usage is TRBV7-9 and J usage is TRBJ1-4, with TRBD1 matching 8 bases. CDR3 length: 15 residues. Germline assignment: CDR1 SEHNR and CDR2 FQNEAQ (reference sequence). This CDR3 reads CPGTGPGRANEKLFF. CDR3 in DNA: TGCCCAGGGACAGGCCCTGGTCGGGCGAATGAAAAACTGTTTTTT.

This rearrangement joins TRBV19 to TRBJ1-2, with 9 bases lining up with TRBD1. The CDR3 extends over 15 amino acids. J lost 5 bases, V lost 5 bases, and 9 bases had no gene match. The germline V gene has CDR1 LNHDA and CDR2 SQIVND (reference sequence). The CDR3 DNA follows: TGTGCCAGTAGTCCCTGGACAGGGGTCTCTTATGGCTACACCTTC. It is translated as CASSPWTGVSYGYTF.

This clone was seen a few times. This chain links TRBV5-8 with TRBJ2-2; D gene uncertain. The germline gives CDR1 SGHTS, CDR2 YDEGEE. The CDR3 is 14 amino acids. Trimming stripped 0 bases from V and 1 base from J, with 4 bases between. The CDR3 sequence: CASSLAQNTGELFF. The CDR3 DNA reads TGTGCCAGCAGCTTGGCACAGAACACCGGGGAGCTGTTTTTT.

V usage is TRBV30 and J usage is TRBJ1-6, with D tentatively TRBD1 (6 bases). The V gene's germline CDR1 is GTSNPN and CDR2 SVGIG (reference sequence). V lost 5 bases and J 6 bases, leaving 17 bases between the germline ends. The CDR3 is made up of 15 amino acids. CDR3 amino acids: CAWGGAGIFNSPLHF. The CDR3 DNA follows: TGTGCCTGGGGGGGGGCAGGAATCTTTAATTCACCCCTCCACTTT.

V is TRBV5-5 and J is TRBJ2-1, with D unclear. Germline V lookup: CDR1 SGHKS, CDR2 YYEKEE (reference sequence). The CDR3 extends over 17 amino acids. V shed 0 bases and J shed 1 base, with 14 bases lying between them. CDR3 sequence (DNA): TGTGCCAGCAGCTTGGGTCTGGCCACCTTTTCCTACAATGAGCAGTTCTTC. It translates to CASSLGLATFSYNEQFF.

Written as DNA, the CDR3 is TGTGCCATCAGTGACGACAGGGGTTTCGGCACCGGGGAGCTGTTTTTT. Its translation is CAISDDRGFGTGELFF. The chain links TRBV10-3 to TRBJ2-2, with TRBD1 matching 8 bases. Per germline, CDR1 ENHRY and CDR2 SYGVKD. The CDR3 spans 16 residues. Trimming at V came to 3 bases and at J to 4 bases, leaving 7 bases not matched to a gene.

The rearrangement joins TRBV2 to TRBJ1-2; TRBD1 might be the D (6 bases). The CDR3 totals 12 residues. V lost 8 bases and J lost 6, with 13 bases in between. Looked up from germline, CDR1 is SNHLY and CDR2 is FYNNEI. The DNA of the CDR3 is TGTGCCAGCCCTACAGGGAGAGATGGCTACACCTTC. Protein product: CASPTGRDGYTF.

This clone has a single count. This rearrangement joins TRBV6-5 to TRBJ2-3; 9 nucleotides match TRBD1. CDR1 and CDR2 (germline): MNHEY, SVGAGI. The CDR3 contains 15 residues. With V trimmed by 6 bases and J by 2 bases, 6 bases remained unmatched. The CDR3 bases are TGTGCCAGCAGGGGACAGGGAGGGCCCACAGATACGCAGTATTTT. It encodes CASRGQGGPTDTQYF.

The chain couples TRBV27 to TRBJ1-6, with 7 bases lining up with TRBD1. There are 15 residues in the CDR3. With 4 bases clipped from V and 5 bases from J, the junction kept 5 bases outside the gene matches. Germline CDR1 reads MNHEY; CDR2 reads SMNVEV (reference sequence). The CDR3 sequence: CASSSTGNDNSPLHF. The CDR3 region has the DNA TGTGCCAGCAGTTCGACAGGGAATGATAATTCACCCCTCCACTTT.

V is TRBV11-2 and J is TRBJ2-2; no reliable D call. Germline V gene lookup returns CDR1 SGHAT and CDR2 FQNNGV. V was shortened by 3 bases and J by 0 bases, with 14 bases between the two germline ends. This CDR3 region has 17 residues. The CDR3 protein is CASSLRQLAANTGELFF. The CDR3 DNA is TGTGCCAGCAGCTTGCGGCAATTGGCCGCGAACACCGGGGAGCTGTTTTTT.

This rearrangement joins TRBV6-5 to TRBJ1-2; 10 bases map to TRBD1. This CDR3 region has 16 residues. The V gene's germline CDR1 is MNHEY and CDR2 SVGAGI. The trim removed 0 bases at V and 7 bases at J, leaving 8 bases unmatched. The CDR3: CASSYSRGTGEGGYTF. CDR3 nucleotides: TGTGCCAGCAGTTACTCGAGGGGGACAGGGGAGGGTGGCTACACCTTC.

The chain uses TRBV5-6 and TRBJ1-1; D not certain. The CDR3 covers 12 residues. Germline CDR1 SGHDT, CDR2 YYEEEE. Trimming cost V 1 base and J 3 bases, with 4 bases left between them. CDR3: CASSLIDTEAFF. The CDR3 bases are TGTGCCAGCAGCTTGATCGACACTGAAGCTTTCTTT.